One T cell receptor beta chain is described in this entry. The antigen remains undetermined. The sample belongs to a study of T cells after posttransplantation cyclophosphamide. Points from the study as a whole: Recipient CMV seropositivity and CMV reactivation strongly tracked TRB clonality. Blood and skin or GI T cell repertoires showed limited TRB overlap.

Libraries were prepared by immunoSEQ multiplex PCR; TCRdb keeps only in-frame clonotypes and omits some of them. Among 20,000 to 25,000 clones listed, approximately 70% were seen once. The ends were cut back, 2 bases at V and 3 bases at J, with 8 bases in the middle. CDR3 length: 13 amino acids. Germline loops: CDR1 SGHTA, CDR2 FQGNSA. The material sequenced was memory CD4+ T cells sorted from PBMCs. The gene calls are TRBV7-2 and TRBJ2-7; maybe TRBD2 (6 bases). The sequence derives from a woman in her fifties or sixties in good health, CMV-negative, and a related stem cell transplant donor. CDR3 coding DNA: TGTGCCAGCAGCTTACGGGGGAACTACGAGCAGTACTTC. This encodes CASSLRGNYEQYF.